This is a list of T cell receptor beta chains from one sample in a study of preoperative IRX-2 immunotherapy in early breast cancer. Produced via immunoSEQ multiplex PCR; TCRdb's table is partial and in-frame only. The sample lists over 35,000 clones, 85% to 95% occurring once. The source was tumor tissue, collected after IRX-2 immunotherapy. These receptors all stem from a human donor with breast cancer. The CDR3 runs from the conserved cysteine through the conserved F or W. The order of the fields is clone size, J gene, V gene, D gene, CDR3 DNA, CDR3 protein. The D gene is left open where the match is weak. The size field is filled for only some rows; it gives once, few, many or a size class.

NA,TRBJ2-7,TRBV28,NA,TGTGCCAGCTCCTTAGGAGGGGAGACCTACGAGCAGTACTTC,CASSLGGETYEQYF
NA,TRBJ2-5,TRBV6-9,TRBD2,TGTGCCAGCAGCACCTTAGCGGGAGCCCTACAAGAGACCCAGTACTTC,CASSTLAGALQETQYF
NA,TRBJ2-3,TRBV7-3,NA,TGTGCCAGCAGCTTAACGGGGGGCGGCGGCACAGATACGCAGTATTTT,CASSLTGGGGTDTQYF
NA,TRBJ1-5,TRBV30,NA,TGTGTCTGGAGCGGACAGTCGGCCCAGCCCCAGCATTTT,CVWSGQSAQPQHF
NA,TRBJ2-7,TRBV9,TRBD1,TGTGCCAGCAGGAGTCCTGTTGAGGGGGCTGGGGAGCAGTACTTC,CASRSPVEGAGEQYF
NA,TRBJ1-2,TRBV4-1,TRBD1,TGCGCCAGCAGTATAGGTGAAGGGGGCCATATGAACTATGGCTACACCTTC,CASSIGEGGHMNYGYTF
NA,TRBJ2-5,TRBV15,NA,TGTGCCACCAGCAGAGATCTAGGCGCACAAGAGACCCAGTACTTC,CATSRDLGAQETQYF
NA,TRBJ2-2,TRBV5-1,NA,TGCGCCAGCAGCATACGGGCACAACAATCCACCGGGGAGCTGTTTTTT,CASSIRAQQSTGELFF
NA,TRBJ2-1,TRBV7-2,NA,TGTGCCAGCAGCTCCATAAGGAATGAGCAGTTCTTC,CASSSIRNEQFF
NA,TRBJ1-4,TRBV4-2,NA,TGTGCCAGCAGCCCATTCCCGGACCGTGACGTCATTGAAAAACTGTTTTTT,CASSPFPDRDVIEKLFF
NA,TRBJ1-1,TRBV27,NA,TGTGCCAGCAGTTTCGGTCGGCTGGCCACTGAAGCTTTCTTT,CASSFGRLATEAFF
NA,TRBJ1-5,TRBV19,TRBD1,TGTGCCAGTAGTACCAGGACAGGCTTCCATCAGCCCCAGCATTTT,CASSTRTGFHQPQHF
NA,TRBJ1-5,TRBV18,TRBD1,TGTGCCAGCTCACCAAGCGAACCGGGACAGGGACCCCCTAGCAATCAGCCCCAGCATTTT,CASSPSEPGQGPPSNQPQHF
NA,TRBJ2-7,TRBV7-2,NA,TGTGCCAGCAGCTTAAATCGCCTAGTCTCCTACGAGCAGTACTTC,CASSLNRLVSYEQYF
NA,TRBJ1-4,TRBV28,TRBD1,TGTGCCAGCAGTATTACCGGGTGGGACAGTAATGAAAAACTGTTTTTT,CASSITGWDSNEKLFF
NA,TRBJ1-3,TRBV7-9,NA,TGTGCCAGCAGAACCGGGCCAAGAAACACCATATATTTT,CASRTGPRNTIYF
NA,TRBJ2-7,TRBV9,NA,TGTGCCAGCAGCGTGAGTCCCCGAGACGAGCAGTACTTC,CASSVSPRDEQYF
once,TRBJ1-1,TRBV5-8,NA,TGTGCCAGCAGCTTGAGTTTGATGAACACTGAAGCTTTCTTT,CASSLSLMNTEAFF
NA,TRBJ2-1,TRBV7-3,NA,TGTGCCAGCAGCCTCCTTTCAGACTACAATGAGCAGTTCTTC,CASSLLSDYNEQFF
NA,TRBJ1-2,TRBV7-3,TRBD1,TGTGCCAGCAGCCCGGACAGGGAGTATGGCTACACCTTC,CASSPDREYGYTF
few,TRBJ1-2,TRBV7-9,NA,TGTGCCAGCCGACGCAACTATGGCTACACCTTC,CASRRNYGYTF
NA,TRBJ2-5,TRBV5-8,NA,TGTGCCAGCAGCCTGGCCAGAGGCCAAGAGACCCAGTACTTC,CASSLARGQETQYF
NA,TRBJ2-1,TRBV13,TRBD2,TGTGCCAGCAGCTCGCCCGACCTTAGCGGGAGAGCCCCCGAGCAGTTCTTC,CASSSPDLSGRAPEQFF
NA,TRBJ2-2,TRBV5-1,TRBD1,TGCGCCAGCAGCTTGCTAGGGACAGTTAACACCGGGGAGCTGTTTTTT,CASSLLGTVNTGELFF
NA,TRBJ2-3,TRBV5-1,TRBD2,TGCGCCAGCAGCTCTATAGCGGGAGGTGCAGGTTATACGCAGTATTTT,CASSSIAGGAGYTQYF
NA,TRBJ2-5,TRBV20-1,NA,TGCAGTGTAGGGAGGATGGAGACCCAGTACTTC,CSVGRMETQYF
NA,TRBJ2-3,TRBV19,NA,TGTGCCAGTAGTATTGATATTGAGGTATCCAGGGCAGATACGCAGTATTTT,CASSIDIEVSRADTQYF
NA,TRBJ2-1,TRBV5-1,TRBD1,TGCGCCAGCAGCTTGGGACAGGGCGTGAATGAGCAGTTCTTC,CASSLGQGVNEQFF
NA,TRBJ2-7,TRBV9,NA,TGTGCCAGCAGCCCTCGTGCAGGGGGAGGCTACGAGCAGTACTTC,CASSPRAGGGYEQYF
NA,TRBJ2-7,TRBV4-3,TRBD1,TGCGCCAGCAGCCAAGCCAGGAGAGGGACAGGTTTAGTAGAGCAGTACTTC,CASSQARRGTGLVEQYF